Listed here are 18 T cell receptor beta chains from one sample, sequenced in a study of blood T cell repertoires in COVID-19. Data came from immunoSEQ multiplex PCR; TCRdb stores just in-frame clones and leaves some out. This table holds more than 85,000 clones, roughly 79% found once. The sequenced sample was peripheral blood. All receptors come from a woman aged 65 to 85 with acute or convalescent COVID-19.

The V gene is TRBV7-6, the J gene TRBJ2-2; D is uncertain. V lost 0 bases and J lost 7, with 6 bases in between. This CDR3 contains 13 residues. The germline CDR1 and CDR2 sequences are SGHVS and FNYEAQ. CDR3 protein: CASSLASLGELFF. The DNA for the CDR3 is TGTGCCAGCAGCTTAGCTTCCCTCGGGGAGCTGTTTTTT. Drawing the rest from reference TRBV7-6 and TRBJ2-2, the complete variable domain is GAGVSQSPRYKVTKRGQDVALRCDPISGHVSLYWYRQALGQGPEFLTYFNYEAQQDKSGLPNDRFSAERPEGSISTLTIQRTEQRDSAMYRCASSLASLGELFFGEGSRLTVL.

Written as DNA, the CDR3 is TGCAGCGTTACTCATAGGGGGTTCGCAGATACGCAGTATTTT. Protein product: CSVTHRGFADTQYF. The V gene is TRBV29-1, the J gene TRBJ2-3, with D tentatively TRBD1 (6 bases). Germline CDR1 and CDR2: SQVTM and ANQGSEA. V gave up 5 bases and J gave up 4 bases, with 16 bases separating them. The length of the CDR3 is 14 residues.

This chain joins TRBV19 and TRBJ2-1, with D possibly TRBD1 on 6 matching bases. Germline V lookup: CDR1 LNHDA, CDR2 SQIVND (reference sequence). The CDR3 covers 14 residues. The V and J ends lost 5 bases and 1 base respectively, with 9 bases between them. The CDR3 DNA reads as TGTGCCAGTAGTCCAACAGGGTCCTACAATGAGCAGTTCTTC. Translation: CASSPTGSYNEQFF.

CDR3 nucleotide sequence: TGTGCCAGCAGGTCCACAGGCCGCACAGATACGCAGTATTTT. Its translation is CASRSTGRTDTQYF. V usage is TRBV7-2 and J usage is TRBJ2-3; perhaps TRBD1 as D (5 bases). The CDR3 is 14 residues long. V dropped 6 bases and J dropped 1 base, with 11 bases sitting between them. CDR1 and CDR2 from the germline V gene are SGHTA and FQGNSA.

This chain uses TRBV5-1 with TRBJ2-7, with 11 bases aligning to TRBD1. This CDR3 region has 16 residues. V gave up 3 bases and J gave up 6 bases; unmatched junction bases: 11. The germline V gene encodes CDR1 SGHRS and CDR2 YFSETQ. CDR3: CASSSKTGQGAIEQYF. The CDR3 DNA reads TGCGCCAGCAGCTCTAAGACTGGACAGGGGGCAATCGAGCAGTACTTC.

The chain carries TRBV3-1 (or the pseudogene TRBV3-2) and TRBJ2-4, with D possibly TRBD1 on 5 matching bases. This CDR3 region has 13 residues. The V end was cut by 2 bases, the J end by 6 bases, with 8 bases between. Germline CDR1 reads LGHDT; CDR2 reads YNNKEL (reference sequence). The CDR3 is CASSQKGVNIQYF. The CDR3 DNA is TGTGCCAGCAGCCAAAAAGGGGTAAACATTCAGTACTTC.

The gene calls are TRBV5-6 and TRBJ1-5; no definite D call. The germline V gene encodes CDR1 SGHDT and CDR2 YYEEEE. Trimming pared 0 bases from V and 0 bases from J, leaving 4 bases between. CDR3 length: 14 amino acids. CDR3 residues: CASSLGSSNQPQHF. The CDR3 nucleotides are TGTGCCAGCAGCTTGGGCAGTAGCAATCAGCCCCAGCATTTT.

The chain couples TRBV7-3 to TRBJ2-1; TRBD2 aligns across 10 bases. Germline CDR1 is SGHTA and CDR2 is FQGTGA. The length of the CDR3 is 17 residues. Unmatched junction bases numbered 11, after V lost 2 bases and J lost 7 bases. In DNA form, the CDR3 reads TGTGCCAGCAGCTTAGGGGCTAGCGGGAGCCTCAGGAATGAGCAGTTCTTC. Amino acid sequence: CASSLGASGSLRNEQFF.

The chain couples TRBV5-1 to TRBJ2-1, with D possibly TRBD1 on 6 matching bases. The CDR3 totals 14 residues. The germline gives CDR1 SGHRS, CDR2 YFSETQ. V was clipped by 2 bases and J by 5 bases, with 11 bases between them. The CDR3 DNA sequence: TGCGCCAGCAGCTTTGGGCAGGGGAACAATGAGCAGTTCTTC. This encodes CASSFGQGNNEQFF.

This chain joins TRBV27 and TRBJ2-1; no reliable D call. Trimming took 0 bases from V and 0 from J, leaving 9 bases between them. CDR1 is MNHEY and CDR2 is SMNVEV in the germline V gene (reference sequence). The length of the CDR3 is 16 residues. The CDR3 here is CASSLSFGGSYNEQFF. Here the CDR3 DNA reads TGTGCCAGCAGTTTATCGTTTGGCGGCTCCTACAATGAGCAGTTCTTC.

The chain joins TRBV6-2 or TRBV6-3 to TRBJ1-2, with TRBD1 as a possible D gene (5 bases). V was pared by 0 bases and J by 2 bases, with 10 bases between. Germline V lookup: CDR1 MNHEY, CDR2 SVGEGT. This CDR3 has 15 residues. CDR3 loop: CASSYSWTPNYGYTF. The CDR3 DNA is TGTGCCAGCAGTTACTCGTGGACACCGAACTATGGCTACACCTTC.

V and J are TRBV29-1 and TRBJ2-5; 7 positions match TRBD2. The CDR3 covers 11 residues. The V and J ends lost 6 bases and 4 bases, in that order; junction bases with no gene match: 2. Germline CDR1 reads SQVTM; CDR2 reads ANQGSEA. CDR3 nucleotides: TGCAGCGTCTTAGCGGGAGAGACCCAGTACTTC. Protein sequence: CSVLAGETQYF.

The rearrangement uses TRBV5-1 and TRBJ2-7; 8 positions agree with TRBD2. This CDR3 region has 15 residues. Germline-derived CDR1 and CDR2 are SGHRS and YFSETQ. Losses at the gene ends were 0 bases for V and 3 bases for J; bases not matched to a gene: 5. This CDR3 is CASSLGLATVYEQYF. CDR3 sequence (DNA): TGCGCCAGCAGCTTGGGACTAGCGACCGTCTACGAGCAGTACTTC.

V and J are TRBV12-3 or TRBV12-4 and TRBJ1-1, with D possibly being TRBD1 (6 bases). The CDR3 spans 12 residues. Trimming pared 6 bases from V and 7 bases from J, leaving 12 bases between. CDR3 DNA: TGTGCCAGCAGCGCGGTAGGGGGTGAAGCTTTCTTT. Translated, it gives CASSAVGGEAFF.

The chain carries TRBV25-1 and TRBJ2-1, with 15 bases that match TRBD2. V lost 2 bases, J lost 8 bases, and 1 base stayed unmatched. Per germline, CDR1 MGHDK and CDR2 SYGVNS. CDR3 length: 15 amino acids. The CDR3 nucleotides read TGTGCCAGCAGTGAAGGACTAGCGGGAGGGTATGAGCAGTTCTTC. Its protein is CASSEGLAGGYEQFF.

V usage is TRBV3-1 (or the pseudogene TRBV3-2) and J usage is TRBJ1-4; no reliable D call. Trimming took 5 bases from V and 7 from J, leaving 20 bases between them. The germline gives CDR1 LGHDT, CDR2 YNNKEL (reference sequence). CDR3 length equals 16 residues. This chain's CDR3 is CASSSSPAAVGEKLFF. The CDR3 DNA reads TGTGCCAGCAGCTCCAGCCCGGCCGCGGTGGGTGAAAAACTGTTTTTT.

The chain uses TRBV6-5 and TRBJ2-2; no clear D gene. The CDR3 runs 13 residues. Germline-derived CDR1 and CDR2 are MNHEY and SVGAGI. V gave up 9 bases and J gave up 3 bases, with 11 bases separating them. Written as DNA, the CDR3 is TGTGCCAGTCTTTCAGGTTACACCGGGGAGCTGTTTTTT. It is translated as CASLSGYTGELFF.

V is TRBV7-8 and J is TRBJ1-2; TRBD1 might be the D (6 bases). V was pared by 5 bases and J by 2 bases, with 9 bases between. In germline, CDR1 is SGHVS, CDR2 FQNEAQ. This CDR3 has 13 amino acids. CDR3 nucleotides: TGTGCCAGCAGCCGAGACAGGAACTATGGCTACACCTTC. Translating gives CASSRDRNYGYTF.